A selection of T cell receptor beta chains follows, all from one sample in a study of identical twins. TCRdb reanalysed the 5' RACE reads using MiXCR and keeps one entry per CDR3 protein. The data show some 690,000 distinct CDR3 sequences, with 20% to 25% seen just once and about 4.5% held by the top ten. These data also featured in a second study, about T cells expressing NK-cell markers.

The sample consisted of PBMCs. The receptors here all came from a woman aged 18-30 years in good health. Both conserved end residues are part of each CDR3. A D gene is named only where the DNA matches it firmly. Rows give clone size only sometimes, using once, few, many, or a class for an expanded clone.

J	size	D	V	CDR3	DNA
TRBJ2-7	few	.	TRBV4-2	CASSQDRRDYEQYF	TGTGCCAGCAGCCAAGACCGCAGGGACTACGAGCAGTACTTC
TRBJ2-7	.	TRBD2	TRBV20-1	CSARPPLRGNYEQYF	TGCAGTGCCCGGCCACCTCTGCGGGGGAACTACGAGCAGTACTTC
TRBJ2-1	many	.	TRBV28	CASIPSGTHEQFF	TGTGCCAGCATTCCGTCGGGAACTCATGAGCAGTTCTTC
TRBJ2-3	.	.	TRBV25-1	CASSELAGPTDTQYF	TGTGCCAGCAGTGAATTAGCAGGGCCAACAGATACGCAGTATTTT
TRBJ2-5	.	TRBD1	TRBV5-1	CASSYRGVQETQYF	TGCGCCAGCAGCTACAGGGGCGTACAAGAGACCCAGTACTTC
TRBJ1-2	few	.	TRBV14	CASSQDYRGGYTF	TGTGCCAGCAGCCAAGATTACAGAGGCGGCTACACCTTC
TRBJ1-1	.	.	TRBV20-1	CSASGGEVWTEAFF	TGCAGTGCTAGTGGGGGCGAGGTGTGGACTGAAGCTTTCTTT
TRBJ2-1	.	TRBD2	TRBV7-2	CASSRTQLAGGGEQFF	TGTGCCAGCAGCCGAACTCAGCTAGCGGGGGGGGGTGAGCAGTTCTTC
TRBJ2-3	.	TRBD2	TRBV5-1	CASSLDLRGGGEDTQYF	TGCGCCAGCAGCTTGGACCTGCGGGGGGGCGGGGAAGATACGCAGTATTTT
TRBJ2-1	.	TRBD1	TRBV2	CAIHRGRMMFF	TGTGCCATCCACAGGGGGCGAATGATGTTCTTC
TRBJ2-4	few	.	TRBV20-1	CSARPAGLPPGNIQYF	TGCAGTGCTAGACCAGCGGGCCTACCCCCCGGGAACATTCAGTACTTC
TRBJ2-1	few	.	TRBV7-2	CASSPGLVSEQFF	TGTGCCAGCAGCCCGGGACTTGTAAGTGAGCAGTTCTTC
TRBJ2-1	few	TRBD2	TRBV5-6	CASRGAGGPDEQFF	TGTGCCAGCAGAGGAGCGGGAGGGCCCGATGAGCAGTTCTTC
TRBJ2-5	.	.	TRBV7-3	CASSRGTQETQYF	TGTGCCAGCAGCAGGGGGACCCAAGAGACCCAGTACTTC
TRBJ2-3	.	TRBD2	TRBV12-3/TRBV12-4	CASKSGGKADTQYF	TGTGCCAGCAAAAGCGGGGGAAAGGCAGATACGCAGTATTTT
TRBJ2-7	few	TRBD1	TRBV2	CASTDRAVEQYF	TGTGCCAGCACAGACAGGGCTGTAGAGCAGTACTTC
TRBJ2-3	.	TRBD2	TRBV20-1	CSASGLAGDEYF	TGCAGTGCATCGGGACTAGCGGGAGACGAGTATTTT
TRBJ1-1	.	TRBD1	TRBV7-2	CASSADRALAFF	TGTGCCAGCAGCGCCGACAGGGCATTAGCTTTCTTT
TRBJ2-1	many	TRBD2	TRBV20-1	CSARAGTSGSRNEQFF	TGCAGTGCTAGAGCCGGGACTAGCGGGAGTCGGAATGAGCAGTTCTTC
TRBJ2-5	.	.	TRBV20-1	CSATPVKETQYF	TGCAGTGCTACCCCAGTGAAAGAGACCCAGTACTTC
TRBJ2-7	.	.	TRBV6-2/TRBV6-3	CASTPRTPSYEQYF	TGTGCCAGCACCCCCCGCACCCCCTCCTACGAGCAGTACTTC
TRBJ2-5	.	TRBD2	TRBV20-1	CSAILAPRVETQYF	TGCAGTGCAATACTAGCGCCCAGAGTAGAGACCCAGTACTTC
TRBJ2-5	few	.	TRBV20-1	CSARGALEVETQYF	TGCAGTGCTAGGGGGGCACTCGAAGTGGAGACCCAGTACTTC
TRBJ1-1	.	.	TRBV12-3/TRBV12-4	CASSLQTLLNTEAFF	TGTGCCAGCAGTTTACAGACACTTTTGAACACTGAAGCTTTCTTT
TRBJ2-1	many	.	TRBV7-9	CASSPTRLDEQFF	TGTGCCAGCAGCCCGACCCGGTTGGATGAGCAGTTCTTC
TRBJ2-3	few	.	TRBV7-2	CASSPRPISTDTQYF	TGTGCCAGCAGCCCCCGCCCGATTAGCACAGATACGCAGTATTTT